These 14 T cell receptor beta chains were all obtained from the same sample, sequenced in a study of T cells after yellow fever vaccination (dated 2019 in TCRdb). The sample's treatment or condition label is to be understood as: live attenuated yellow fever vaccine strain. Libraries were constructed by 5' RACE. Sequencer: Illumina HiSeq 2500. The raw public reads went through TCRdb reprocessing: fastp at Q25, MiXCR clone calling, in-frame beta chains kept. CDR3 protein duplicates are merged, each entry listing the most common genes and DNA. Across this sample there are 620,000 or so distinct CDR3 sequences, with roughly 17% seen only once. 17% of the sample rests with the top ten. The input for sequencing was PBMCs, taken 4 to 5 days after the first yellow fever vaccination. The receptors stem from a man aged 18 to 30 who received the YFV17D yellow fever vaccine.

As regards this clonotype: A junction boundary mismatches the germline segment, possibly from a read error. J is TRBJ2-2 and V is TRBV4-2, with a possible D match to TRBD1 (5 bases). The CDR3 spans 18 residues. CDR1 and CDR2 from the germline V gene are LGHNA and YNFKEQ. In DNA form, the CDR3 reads TGTGCCATCAGCCAAGATCTAGGCAGGGTTTGGAGAGACGGGGAGCTGTTTTTT. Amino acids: CAISQDLGRVWRDGELFF.

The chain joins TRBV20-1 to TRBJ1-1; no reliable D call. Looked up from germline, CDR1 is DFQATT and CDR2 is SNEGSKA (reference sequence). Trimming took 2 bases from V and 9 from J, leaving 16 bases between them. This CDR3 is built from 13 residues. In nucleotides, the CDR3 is TGCAGTGCTAGAAACCAGGACGGTGCCCAAGCTTTCTTT. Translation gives CSARNQDGAQAFF.

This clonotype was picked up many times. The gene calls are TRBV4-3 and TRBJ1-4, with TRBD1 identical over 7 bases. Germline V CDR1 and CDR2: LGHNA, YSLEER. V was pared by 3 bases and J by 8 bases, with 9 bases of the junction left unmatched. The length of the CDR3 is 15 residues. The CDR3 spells CASSQSRGGYEKLFF. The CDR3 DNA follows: TGCGCCAGCAGCCAGAGTCGAGGGGGCTACGAAAAACTGTTTTTT.

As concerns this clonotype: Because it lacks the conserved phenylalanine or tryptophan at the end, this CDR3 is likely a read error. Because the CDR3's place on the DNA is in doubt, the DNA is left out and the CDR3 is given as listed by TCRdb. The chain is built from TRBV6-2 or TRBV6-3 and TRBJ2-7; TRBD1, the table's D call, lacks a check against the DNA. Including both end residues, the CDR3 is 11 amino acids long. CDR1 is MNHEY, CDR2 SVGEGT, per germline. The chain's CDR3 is CASSTPGQLYL.

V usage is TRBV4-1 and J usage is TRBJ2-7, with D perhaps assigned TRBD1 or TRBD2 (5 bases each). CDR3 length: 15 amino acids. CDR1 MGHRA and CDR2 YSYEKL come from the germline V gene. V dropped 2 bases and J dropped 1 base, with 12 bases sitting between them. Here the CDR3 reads CASSQQPGPSYEQYF. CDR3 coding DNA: TGCGCCAGCAGCCAACAACCGGGACCATCCTACGAGCAGTACTTC.

CDR3 amino acids: CSVFGVAGLKETQYF. The DNA of the CDR3 is TGCAGCGTTTTTGGGGTAGCGGGGCTTAAGGAGACCCAGTACTTC. J is TRBJ2-5 and V is TRBV29-1, with 8 nucleotides matching TRBD2. Germline CDR1 is SQVTM and CDR2 is ANQGSEA. The junction had 13 bases not matched to a gene; V was cut back by 5 bases and J by 5 bases. The CDR3 loop spans 15 amino acids.

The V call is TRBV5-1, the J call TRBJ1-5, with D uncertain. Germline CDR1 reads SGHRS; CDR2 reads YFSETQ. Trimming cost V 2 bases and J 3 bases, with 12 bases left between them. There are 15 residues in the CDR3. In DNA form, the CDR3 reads TGCGCCAGCAGCTTATCCGGGGAGGCCAATCAGCCCCAGCATTTT. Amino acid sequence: CASSLSGEANQPQHF.

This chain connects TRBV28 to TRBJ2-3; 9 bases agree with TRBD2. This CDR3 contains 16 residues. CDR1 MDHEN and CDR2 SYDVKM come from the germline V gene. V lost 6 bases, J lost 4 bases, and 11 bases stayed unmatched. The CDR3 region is CASSPILAGMADTQYF. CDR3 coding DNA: TGTGCCAGCAGCCCCATTCTAGCGGGGATGGCAGATACGCAGTATTTT.

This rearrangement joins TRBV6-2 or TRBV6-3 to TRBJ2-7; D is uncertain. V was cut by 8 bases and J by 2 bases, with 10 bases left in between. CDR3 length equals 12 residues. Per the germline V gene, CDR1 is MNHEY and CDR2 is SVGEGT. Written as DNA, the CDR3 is TGTGCCAGCTCTACGTGGCCCTACGAGCAGTACTTC. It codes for CASSTWPYEQYF.

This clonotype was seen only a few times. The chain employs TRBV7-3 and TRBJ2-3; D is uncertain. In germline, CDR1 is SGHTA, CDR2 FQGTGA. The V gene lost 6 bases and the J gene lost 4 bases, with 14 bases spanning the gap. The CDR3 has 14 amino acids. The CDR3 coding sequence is TGTGCCAGCAGTATTACTACCAAGCCAGATACGCAGTATTTT. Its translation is CASSITTKPDTQYF.

The CDR3 DNA reads as TGTGCCAGCAGCCAAGATCTCTCGGGGGAGCAGTACGTC. Its translation is CASSQDLSGEQYV. The gene calls are TRBV14 and TRBJ2-7; a possible D gene is TRBD2 (5 bases). The V gene's germline CDR1 is SGHDN and CDR2 FVKESK. Trimming removed 0 bases from V and 7 bases from J, with 10 bases in between. This CDR3 is built from 13 residues.

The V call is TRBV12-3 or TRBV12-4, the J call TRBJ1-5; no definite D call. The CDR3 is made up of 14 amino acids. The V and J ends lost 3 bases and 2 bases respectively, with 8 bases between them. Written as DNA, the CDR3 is TGTGCCAGCAGTTTCGGGGTGGGCAATCAGCCCCAGCATTTT. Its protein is CASSFGVGNQPQHF.

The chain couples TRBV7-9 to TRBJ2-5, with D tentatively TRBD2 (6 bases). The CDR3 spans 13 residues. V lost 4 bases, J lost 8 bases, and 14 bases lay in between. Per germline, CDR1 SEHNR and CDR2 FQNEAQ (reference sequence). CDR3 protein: CASSWGVESTQYF. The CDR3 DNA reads TGTGCCAGCAGCTGGGGGGTGGAGAGTACCCAGTACTTC.

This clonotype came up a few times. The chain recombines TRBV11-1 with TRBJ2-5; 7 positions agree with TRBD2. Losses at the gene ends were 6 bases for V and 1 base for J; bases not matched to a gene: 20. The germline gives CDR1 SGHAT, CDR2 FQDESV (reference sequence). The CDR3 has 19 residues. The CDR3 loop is CASSGTILMTGGGQETQYF. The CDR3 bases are TGTGCCAGCAGTGGAACAATCTTGATGACGGGGGGAGGCCAAGAGACCCAGTACTTC. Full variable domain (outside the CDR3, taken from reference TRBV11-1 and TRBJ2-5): EAEVAQSPRYKITEKSQAVAFWCDPISGHATLYWYRQILGQGPELLVQFQDESVVDDSQLPKDRFSAERLKGVDSTLKIQPAELGDSAMYLCASSGTILMTGGGQETQYFGPGTRLLVL.